This TCR beta chain comes out of a study of regulatory T cells in long-lasting Graves disease. Assembly of TCR beta libraries relied on iRepertoire HTBI primers together with Arm-PCR of CDR3 regions. TCRdb itself ran the multiplex PCR reads through MiXCR, one entry per CDR3 protein. The sample yields fewer than 550,000 distinct CDR3 sequences, 20% to 25% seen once. Described time point: persistent/refractory GD, antithyroid drugs over 5 years with positive TRAb. After RNA was extracted from PBMCs, the TCR library was made from it. From germline, CDR1 is SGHVS and CDR2 FQNEAQ. Trimming at V came to 5 bases and at J to 8 bases, leaving 5 bases not matched to a gene. The CDR3 has 14 amino acids.

The V call is TRBV7-8, the J call TRBJ1-6; TRBD1 matches 8 bases. The material was peripheral blood mononuclear cells (PBMCs), obtained when the disease was refractory, from a patient treated with antithyroid drugs. The TCR was taken from a female donor with Graves disease. Here the CDR3 reads CASSPDRDDSPLHF. Here the CDR3 DNA reads TGTGCCAGCAGCCCGGACAGGGACGATTCACCCCTCCACTTT.